This TCR beta chain was observed in a study of blood T cell repertoires in COVID-19. Sequencing used immunoSEQ multiplex PCR; TCRdb keeps in-frame clones, though not all of them. The profile shows around 180,000 clones, roughly 80% of them singletons. From germline, CDR1 is SQVTM and CDR2 ANQGSEA. The CDR3 covers 13 residues. Between the trimmed V and J ends, which lost 8 bases and 3 bases, there was a span of 13 bases. The chain uses TRBV29-1 and TRBJ1-4, with D possibly being TRBD1 (6 bases). This sequence originates from a human donor in a cohort sampled during active COVID-19. What was sequenced was peripheral blood. The CDR3 is CSLGATPNEKLFF. CDR3 bases: TGCAGCCTGGGGGCGACCCCTAATGAAAAACTGTTTTTT.